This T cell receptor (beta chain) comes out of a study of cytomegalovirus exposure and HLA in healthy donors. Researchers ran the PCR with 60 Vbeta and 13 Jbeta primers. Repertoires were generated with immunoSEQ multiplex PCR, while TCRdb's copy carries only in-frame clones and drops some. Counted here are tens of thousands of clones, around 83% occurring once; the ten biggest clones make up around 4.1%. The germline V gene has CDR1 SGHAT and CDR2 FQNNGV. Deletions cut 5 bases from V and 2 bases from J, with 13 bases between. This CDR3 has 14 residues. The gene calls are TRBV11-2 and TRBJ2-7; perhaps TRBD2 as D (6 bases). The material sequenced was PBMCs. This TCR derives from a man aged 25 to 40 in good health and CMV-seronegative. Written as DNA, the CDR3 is TGTGCCAGCAGCCCGGGACTCCTTGCCTACGAGCAGTACTTC. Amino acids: CASSPGLLAYEQYF.